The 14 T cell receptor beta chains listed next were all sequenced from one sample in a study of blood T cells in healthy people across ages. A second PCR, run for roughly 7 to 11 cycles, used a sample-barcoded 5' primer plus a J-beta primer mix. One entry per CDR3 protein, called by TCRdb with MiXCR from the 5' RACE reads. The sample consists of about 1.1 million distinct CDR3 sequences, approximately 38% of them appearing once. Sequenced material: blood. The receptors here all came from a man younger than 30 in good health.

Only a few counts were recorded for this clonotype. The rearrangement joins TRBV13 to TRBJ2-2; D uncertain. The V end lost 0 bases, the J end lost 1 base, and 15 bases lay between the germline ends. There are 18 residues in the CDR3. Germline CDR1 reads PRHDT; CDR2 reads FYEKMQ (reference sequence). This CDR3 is CASSLGLGPAENTGELFF. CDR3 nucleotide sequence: TGTGCCAGCAGCTTAGGCCTTGGTCCTGCCGAGAACACCGGGGAGCTGTTTTTT.

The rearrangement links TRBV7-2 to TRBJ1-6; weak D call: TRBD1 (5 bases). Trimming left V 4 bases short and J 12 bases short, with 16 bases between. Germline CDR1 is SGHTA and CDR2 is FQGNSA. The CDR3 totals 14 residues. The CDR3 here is CASSSGPPPKPLHF. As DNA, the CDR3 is TGTGCCAGCAGCTCGGGACCTCCACCGAAACCCCTCCACTTT.

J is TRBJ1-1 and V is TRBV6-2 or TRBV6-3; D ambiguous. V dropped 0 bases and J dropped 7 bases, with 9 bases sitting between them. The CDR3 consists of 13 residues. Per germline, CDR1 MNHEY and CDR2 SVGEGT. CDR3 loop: CASSYSRYGEAFF. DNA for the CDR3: TGTGCCAGCAGTTACTCGAGGTATGGTGAAGCTTTCTTT.

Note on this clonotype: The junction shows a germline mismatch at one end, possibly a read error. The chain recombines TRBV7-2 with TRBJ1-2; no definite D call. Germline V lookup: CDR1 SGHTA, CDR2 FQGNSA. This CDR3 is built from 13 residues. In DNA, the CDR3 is TGTGCCAGCAGCCCCGGGCAGAACTATGGCTGCACCTTC. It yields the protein CASSPGQNYGCTF.

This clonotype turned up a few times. CDR3 region: CASSQEDRVTKNIQYF. In nucleotides, the CDR3 is TGCGCCAGCAGCCAAGAGGACAGGGTGACCAAAAACATTCAGTACTTC. The rearrangement joins TRBV4-1 to TRBJ2-4; 8 positions agree with TRBD1. V dropped 0 bases and J dropped 2; count of bases not matched to a gene: 3. Per germline, CDR1 MGHRA and CDR2 YSYEKL. The CDR3 covers 16 residues.

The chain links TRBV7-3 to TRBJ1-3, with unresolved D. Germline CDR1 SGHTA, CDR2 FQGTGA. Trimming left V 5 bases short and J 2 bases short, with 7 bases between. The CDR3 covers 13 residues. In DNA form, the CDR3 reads TGTGCCAGCAGCCGGCTACCTGGAAACACCATATATTTT. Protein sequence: CASSRLPGNTIYF.

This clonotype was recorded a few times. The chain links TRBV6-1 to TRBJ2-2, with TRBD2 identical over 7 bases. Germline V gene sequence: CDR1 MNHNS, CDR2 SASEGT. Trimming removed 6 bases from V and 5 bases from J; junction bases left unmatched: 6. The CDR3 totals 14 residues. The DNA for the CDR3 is TGTGCCAGCAGGAGCCGGGGGGTAACCGGGGAGCTGTTTTTT. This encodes CASRSRGVTGELFF.

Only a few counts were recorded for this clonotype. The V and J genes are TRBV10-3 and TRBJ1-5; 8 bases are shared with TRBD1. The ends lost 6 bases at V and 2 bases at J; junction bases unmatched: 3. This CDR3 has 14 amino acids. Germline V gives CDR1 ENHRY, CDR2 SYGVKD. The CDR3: CAISPGQGNQPQHF. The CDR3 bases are TGTGCCATCAGCCCGGGACAGGGCAATCAGCCCCAGCATTTT.

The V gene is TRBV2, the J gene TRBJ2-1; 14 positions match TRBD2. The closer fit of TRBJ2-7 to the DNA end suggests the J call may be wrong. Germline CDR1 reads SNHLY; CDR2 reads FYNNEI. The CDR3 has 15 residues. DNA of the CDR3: TGTGCCAGCAGTGGACTAGCGGGGGGGAACAATGAGCAGTACTTC. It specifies CASSGLAGGNNEQYF.

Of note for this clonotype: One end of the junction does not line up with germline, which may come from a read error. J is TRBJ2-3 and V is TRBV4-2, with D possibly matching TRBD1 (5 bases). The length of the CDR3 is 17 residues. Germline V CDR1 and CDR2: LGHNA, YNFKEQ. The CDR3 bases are TGTGCCAGCAGCCAGGAAGGGGCAGGGCCTTTCACAAATACGCAGTATTTT. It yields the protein CASSQEGAGPFTNTQYF.

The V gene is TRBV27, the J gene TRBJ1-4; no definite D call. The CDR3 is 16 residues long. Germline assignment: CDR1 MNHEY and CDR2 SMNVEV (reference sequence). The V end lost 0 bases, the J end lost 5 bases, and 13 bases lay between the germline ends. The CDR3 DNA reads TGTGCCAGCAGTTTATCCGCGGGCCGACCAAATGAAAAACTGTTTTTT. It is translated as CASSLSAGRPNEKLFF.

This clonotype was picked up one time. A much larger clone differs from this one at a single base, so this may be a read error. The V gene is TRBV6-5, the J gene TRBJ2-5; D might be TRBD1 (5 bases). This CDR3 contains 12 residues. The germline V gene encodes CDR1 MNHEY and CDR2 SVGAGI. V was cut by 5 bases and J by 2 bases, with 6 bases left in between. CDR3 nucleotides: TGTGCCAGCAGTGACAGACAAGAGACCCAGTACTTC. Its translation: CASSDRQETQYF.

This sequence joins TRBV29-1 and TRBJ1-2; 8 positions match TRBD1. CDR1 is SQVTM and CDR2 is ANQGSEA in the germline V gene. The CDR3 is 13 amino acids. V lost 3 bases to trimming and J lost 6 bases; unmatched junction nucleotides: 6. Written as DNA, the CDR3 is TGCAGCGTTGACCCGGACAGGGATGATGGCTACACCTTC. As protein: CSVDPDRDDGYTF.

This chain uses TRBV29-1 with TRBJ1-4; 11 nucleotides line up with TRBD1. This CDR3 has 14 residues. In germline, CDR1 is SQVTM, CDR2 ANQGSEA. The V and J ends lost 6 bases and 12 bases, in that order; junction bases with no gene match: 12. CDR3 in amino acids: CSVALGQGGEELFF. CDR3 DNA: TGCAGCGTCGCTCTGGGACAGGGGGGAGAAGAACTGTTTTTT.